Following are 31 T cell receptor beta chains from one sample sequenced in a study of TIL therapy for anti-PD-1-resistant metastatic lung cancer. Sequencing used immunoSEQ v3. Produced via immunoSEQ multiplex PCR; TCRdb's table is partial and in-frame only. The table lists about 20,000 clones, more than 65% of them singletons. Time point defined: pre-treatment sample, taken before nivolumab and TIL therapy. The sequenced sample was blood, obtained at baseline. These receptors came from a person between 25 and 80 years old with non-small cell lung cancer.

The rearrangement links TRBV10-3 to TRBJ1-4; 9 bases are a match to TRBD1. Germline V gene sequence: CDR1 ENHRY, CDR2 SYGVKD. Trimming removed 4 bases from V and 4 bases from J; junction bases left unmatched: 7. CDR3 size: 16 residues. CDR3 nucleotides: TGTGCCATCAGTGCAGGACCGGGACAGGGTAATGAAAAACTGTTTTTT. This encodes CAISAGPGQGNEKLFF.

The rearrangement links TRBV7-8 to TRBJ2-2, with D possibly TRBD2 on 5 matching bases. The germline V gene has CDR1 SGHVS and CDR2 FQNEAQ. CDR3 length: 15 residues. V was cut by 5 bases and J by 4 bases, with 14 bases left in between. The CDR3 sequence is CASSLLRGSTGELFF. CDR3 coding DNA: TGTGCCAGCAGCCTACTCCGGGGTTCCACCGGGGAGCTGTTTTTT.

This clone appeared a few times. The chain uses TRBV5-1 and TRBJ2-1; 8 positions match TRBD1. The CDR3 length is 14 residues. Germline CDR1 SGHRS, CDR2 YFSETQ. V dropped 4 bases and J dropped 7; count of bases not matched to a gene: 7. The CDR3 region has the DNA TGCGCCAGCAGCCCCGGGACAGGAGGGAATGAGCAGTTCTTC. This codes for CASSPGTGGNEQFF.

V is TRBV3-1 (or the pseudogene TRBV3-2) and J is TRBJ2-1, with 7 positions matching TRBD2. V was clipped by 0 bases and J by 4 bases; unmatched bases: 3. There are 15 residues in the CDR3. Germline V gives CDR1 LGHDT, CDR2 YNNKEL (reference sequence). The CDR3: CASSQEGGKYNEQFF. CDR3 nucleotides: TGTGCCAGCAGCCAAGAGGGGGGGAAATACAATGAGCAGTTCTTC.

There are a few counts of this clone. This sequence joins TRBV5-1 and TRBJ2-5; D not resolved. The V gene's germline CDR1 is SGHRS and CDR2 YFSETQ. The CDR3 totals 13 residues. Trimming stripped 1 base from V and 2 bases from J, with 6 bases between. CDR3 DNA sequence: TGCGCCAGCAGCTTGTCCCCGCAAGAGACCCAGTACTTC. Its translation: CASSLSPQETQYF.

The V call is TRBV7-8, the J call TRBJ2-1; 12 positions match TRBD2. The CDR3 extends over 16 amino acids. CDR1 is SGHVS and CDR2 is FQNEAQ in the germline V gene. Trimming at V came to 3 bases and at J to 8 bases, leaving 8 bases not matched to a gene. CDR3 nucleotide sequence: TGTGCCAGCAGCTTCGGACTAGCGGGGAGAGCAGATGAGCAGTTCTTC. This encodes CASSFGLAGRADEQFF.

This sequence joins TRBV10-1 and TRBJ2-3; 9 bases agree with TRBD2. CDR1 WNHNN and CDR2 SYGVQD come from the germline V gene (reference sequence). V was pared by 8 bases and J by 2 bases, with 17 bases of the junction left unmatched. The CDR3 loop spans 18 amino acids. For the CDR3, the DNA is TGCGCCAGCCCCCGATATAGCGGGAGACGTCACAACACAGATACGCAGTATTTT. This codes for CASPRYSGRRHNTDTQYF.

The CDR3, as DNA: TGTGCCACCAGTGATTTAACGACAGGCCGTGGCAATGAGCAGTTCTTC. Protein product: CATSDLTTGRGNEQFF. The chain is built from TRBV24-1 and TRBJ2-1, with D possibly being TRBD1 (6 bases). The V gene lost 1 base and the J gene lost 6 bases, with 15 bases spanning the gap. The germline gives CDR1 KGHDR, CDR2 SFDVKD. The CDR3 totals 16 residues.

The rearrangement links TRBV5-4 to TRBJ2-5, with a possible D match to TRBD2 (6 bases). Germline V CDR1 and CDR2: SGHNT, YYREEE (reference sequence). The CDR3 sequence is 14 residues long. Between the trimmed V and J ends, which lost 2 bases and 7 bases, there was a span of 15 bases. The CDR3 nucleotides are TGTGCCAGCAGCTTTGGCGGGAATAGAGGGACCCAGTACTTC. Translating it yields CASSFGGNRGTQYF.

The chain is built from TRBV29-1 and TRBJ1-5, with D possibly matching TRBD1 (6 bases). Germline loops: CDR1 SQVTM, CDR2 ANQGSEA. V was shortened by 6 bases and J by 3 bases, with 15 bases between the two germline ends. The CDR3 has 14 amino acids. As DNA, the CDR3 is TGCAGCGTAGGGACCGACAGGACCAATCAGCCCCAGCATTTT. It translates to CSVGTDRTNQPQHF.

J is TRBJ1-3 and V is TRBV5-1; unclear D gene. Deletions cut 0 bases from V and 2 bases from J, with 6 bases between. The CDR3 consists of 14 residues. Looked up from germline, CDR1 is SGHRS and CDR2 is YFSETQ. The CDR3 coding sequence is TGCGCCAGCAGCTTGGGCGGGGCTGGAAACACCATATATTTT. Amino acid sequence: CASSLGGAGNTIYF.

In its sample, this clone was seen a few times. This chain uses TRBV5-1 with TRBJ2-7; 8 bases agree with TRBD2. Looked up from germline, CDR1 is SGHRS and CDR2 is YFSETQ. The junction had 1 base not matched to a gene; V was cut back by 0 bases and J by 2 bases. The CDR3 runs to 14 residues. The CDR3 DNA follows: TGCGCCAGCAGCTTGGGGGGACTAGCCTACGAGCAGTACTTC. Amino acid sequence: CASSLGGLAYEQYF.

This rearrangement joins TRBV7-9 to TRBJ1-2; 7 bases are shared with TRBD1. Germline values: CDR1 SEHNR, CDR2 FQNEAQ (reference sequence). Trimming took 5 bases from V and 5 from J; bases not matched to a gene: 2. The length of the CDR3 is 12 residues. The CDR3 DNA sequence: TGTGCCAGCAGCCCACAGGGGTATGGCTACACCTTC. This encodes CASSPQGYGYTF.

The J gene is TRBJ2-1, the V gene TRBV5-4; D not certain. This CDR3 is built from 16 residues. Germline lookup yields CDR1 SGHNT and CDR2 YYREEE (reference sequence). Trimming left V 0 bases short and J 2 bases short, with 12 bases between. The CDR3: CASSLAQQRTYNEQFF. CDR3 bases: TGTGCCAGCAGCTTGGCCCAGCAGAGGACCTACAATGAGCAGTTCTTC.

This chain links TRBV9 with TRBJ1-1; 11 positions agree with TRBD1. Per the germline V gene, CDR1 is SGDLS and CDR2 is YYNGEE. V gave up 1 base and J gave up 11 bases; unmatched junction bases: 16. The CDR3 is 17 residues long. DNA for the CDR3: TGTGCCAGCAGCGTAACTTCACACGGGACAGGGGGTTTCACCGCTTTCTTT. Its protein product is CASSVTSHGTGGFTAFF.

CDR3: CASSLGQDTSGYTF. The CDR3 DNA reads TGCGCCAGCAGCTTAGGACAGGACACCTCCGGCTACACCTTC. The chain has TRBV5-1 and TRBJ1-2; TRBD1 aligns across 7 bases. This CDR3 comprises 14 residues. Germline V gene lookup returns CDR1 SGHRS and CDR2 YFSETQ. The V segment lost 2 bases and the J segment 8 bases; nucleotides outside the gene matches: 9.

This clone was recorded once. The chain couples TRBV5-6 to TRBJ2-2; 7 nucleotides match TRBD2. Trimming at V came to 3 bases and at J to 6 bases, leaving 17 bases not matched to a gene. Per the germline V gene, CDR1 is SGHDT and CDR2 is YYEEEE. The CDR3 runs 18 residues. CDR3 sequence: CASSSLSGPGRNSGELFF. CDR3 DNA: TGTGCCAGCAGCTCCCTTAGCGGGCCAGGAAGGAATTCCGGGGAGCTGTTTTTT.

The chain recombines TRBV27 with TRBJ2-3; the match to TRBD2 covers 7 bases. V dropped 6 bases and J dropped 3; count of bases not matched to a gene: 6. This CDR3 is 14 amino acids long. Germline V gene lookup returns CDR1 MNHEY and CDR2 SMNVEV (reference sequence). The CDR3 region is CASRREKGTDTQYF. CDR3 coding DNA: TGTGCCAGCAGGCGGGAGAAGGGAACAGATACGCAGTATTTT.

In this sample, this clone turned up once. The CDR3, as DNA: TGCGCCAGCAGCCCTCCCAGGGGACTAAATAATGAAAAACTGTTTTTT. Encoded protein: CASSPPRGLNNEKLFF. The chain employs TRBV5-1 and TRBJ1-4; maybe TRBD1 (6 bases). Trimming stripped 4 bases from V and 4 bases from J, with 17 bases between. In germline, CDR1 is SGHRS, CDR2 YFSETQ. The CDR3 contains 16 residues.

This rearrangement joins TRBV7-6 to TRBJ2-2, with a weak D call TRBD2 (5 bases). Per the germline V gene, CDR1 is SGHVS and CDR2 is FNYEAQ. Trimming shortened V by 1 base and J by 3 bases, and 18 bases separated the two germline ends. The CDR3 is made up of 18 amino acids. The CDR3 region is CASSLEGREEGHTGELFF. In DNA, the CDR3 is TGTGCCAGCAGCTTAGAGGGCCGGGAAGAGGGCCACACCGGGGAGCTGTTTTTT.

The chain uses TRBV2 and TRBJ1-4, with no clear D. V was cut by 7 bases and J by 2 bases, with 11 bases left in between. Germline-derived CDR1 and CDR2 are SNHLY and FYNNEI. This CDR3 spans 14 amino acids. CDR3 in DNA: TGTGCCAGCAAACCGGGCTACACTAATGAAAAACTGTTTTTT. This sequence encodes CASKPGYTNEKLFF.

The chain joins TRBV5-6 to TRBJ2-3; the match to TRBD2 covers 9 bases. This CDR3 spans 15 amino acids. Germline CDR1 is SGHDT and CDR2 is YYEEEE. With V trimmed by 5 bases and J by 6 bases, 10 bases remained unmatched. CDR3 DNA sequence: TGTGCCAGCAGTGAGCGGGGGGCCAGCTTCGATACGCAGTATTTT. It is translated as CASSERGASFDTQYF.

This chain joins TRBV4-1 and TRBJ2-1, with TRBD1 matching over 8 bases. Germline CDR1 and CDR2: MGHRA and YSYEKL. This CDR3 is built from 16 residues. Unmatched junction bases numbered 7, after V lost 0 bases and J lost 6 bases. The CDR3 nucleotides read TGCGCCAGCAGCCAAGACCTGCAGGGGGCGTTCAATGAGCAGTTCTTC. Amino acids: CASSQDLQGAFNEQFF.

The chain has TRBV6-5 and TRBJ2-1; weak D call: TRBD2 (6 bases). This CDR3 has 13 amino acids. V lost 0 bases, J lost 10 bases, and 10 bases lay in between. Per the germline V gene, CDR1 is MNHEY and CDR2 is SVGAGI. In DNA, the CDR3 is TGTGCCAGCAGTTACTCGGAGGGCAGCGAGCAGTTCTTC. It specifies CASSYSEGSEQFF.

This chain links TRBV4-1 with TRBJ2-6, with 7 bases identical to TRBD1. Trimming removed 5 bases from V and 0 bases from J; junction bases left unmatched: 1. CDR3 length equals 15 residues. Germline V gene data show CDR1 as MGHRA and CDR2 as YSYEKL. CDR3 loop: CASSAGGSGANVLTF. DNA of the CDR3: TGCGCCAGCAGCGCAGGGGGCTCTGGGGCCAACGTCCTGACTTTC.

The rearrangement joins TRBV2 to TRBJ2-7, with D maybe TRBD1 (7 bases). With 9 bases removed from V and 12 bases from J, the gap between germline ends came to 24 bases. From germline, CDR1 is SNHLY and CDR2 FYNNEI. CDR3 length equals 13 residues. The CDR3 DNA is TGTGCCAGTGGAGGGGGACAGACCCCTTTGTTGTACTTC. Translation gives CASGGGQTPLLYF.

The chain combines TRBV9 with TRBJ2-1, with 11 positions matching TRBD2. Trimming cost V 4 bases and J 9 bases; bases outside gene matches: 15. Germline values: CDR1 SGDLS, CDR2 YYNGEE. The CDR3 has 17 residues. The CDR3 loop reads CASSPWLGIAGGGEQFF. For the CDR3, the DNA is TGTGCCAGCAGCCCCTGGCTAGGTATAGCGGGGGGGGGTGAGCAGTTCTTC.

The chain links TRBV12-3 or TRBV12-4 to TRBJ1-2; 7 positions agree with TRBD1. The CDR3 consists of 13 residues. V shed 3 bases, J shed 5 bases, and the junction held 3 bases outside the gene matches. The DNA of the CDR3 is TGTGCCAGCAGTTTTAACAGGGGTTATGGCTACACCTTC. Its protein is CASSFNRGYGYTF.

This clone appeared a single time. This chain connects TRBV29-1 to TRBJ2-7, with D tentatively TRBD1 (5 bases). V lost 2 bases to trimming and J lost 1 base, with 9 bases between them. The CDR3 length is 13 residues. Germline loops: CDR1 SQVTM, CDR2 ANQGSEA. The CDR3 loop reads CSVESRGSYEQYF. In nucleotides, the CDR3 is TGCAGCGTTGAAAGTAGGGGTTCCTACGAGCAGTACTTC.

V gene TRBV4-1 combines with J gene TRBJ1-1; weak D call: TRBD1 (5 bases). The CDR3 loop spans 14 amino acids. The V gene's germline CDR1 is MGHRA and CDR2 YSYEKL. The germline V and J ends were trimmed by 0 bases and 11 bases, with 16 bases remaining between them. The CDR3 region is CASSQELPPGLAFF. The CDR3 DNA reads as TGCGCCAGCAGCCAAGAGCTCCCTCCGGGGCTGGCTTTCTTT.

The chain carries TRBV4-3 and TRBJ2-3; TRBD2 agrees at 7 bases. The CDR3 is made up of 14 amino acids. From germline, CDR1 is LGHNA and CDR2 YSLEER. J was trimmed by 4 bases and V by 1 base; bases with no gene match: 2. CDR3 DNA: TGCGCCAGCAGCCAAGTCCGGGGGGCAGATACGCAGTATTTT. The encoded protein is CASSQVRGADTQYF.